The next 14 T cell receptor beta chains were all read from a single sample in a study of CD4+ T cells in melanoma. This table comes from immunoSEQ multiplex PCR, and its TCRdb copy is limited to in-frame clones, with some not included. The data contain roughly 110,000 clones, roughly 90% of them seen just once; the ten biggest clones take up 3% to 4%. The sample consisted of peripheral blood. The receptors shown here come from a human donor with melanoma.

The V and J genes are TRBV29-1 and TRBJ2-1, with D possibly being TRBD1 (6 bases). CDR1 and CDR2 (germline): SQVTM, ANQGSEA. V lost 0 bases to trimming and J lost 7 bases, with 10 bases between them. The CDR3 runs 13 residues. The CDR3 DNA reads TGCAGCGTTGAAGAATTGCAGGGGAATGAGCAGTTCTTC. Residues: CSVEELQGNEQFF.

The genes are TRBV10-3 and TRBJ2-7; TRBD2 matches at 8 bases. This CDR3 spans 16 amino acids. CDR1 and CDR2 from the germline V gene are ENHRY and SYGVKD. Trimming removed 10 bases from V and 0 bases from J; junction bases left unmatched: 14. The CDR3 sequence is CATRTSGGMNSYEQYF. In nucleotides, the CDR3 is TGTGCCACTCGCACCAGCGGGGGAATGAACTCCTACGAGCAGTACTTC.

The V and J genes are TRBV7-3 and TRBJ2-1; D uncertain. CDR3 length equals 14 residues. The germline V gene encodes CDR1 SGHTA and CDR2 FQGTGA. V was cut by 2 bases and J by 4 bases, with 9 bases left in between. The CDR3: CASSLGSVYNEQFF. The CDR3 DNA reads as TGTGCCAGCAGCTTAGGCAGCGTATACAATGAGCAGTTCTTC.

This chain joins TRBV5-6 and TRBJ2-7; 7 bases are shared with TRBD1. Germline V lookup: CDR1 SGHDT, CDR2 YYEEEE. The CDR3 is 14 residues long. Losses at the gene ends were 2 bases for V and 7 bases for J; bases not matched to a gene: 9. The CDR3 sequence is CASSFETGLGEQYF. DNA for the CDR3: TGTGCCAGCAGCTTCGAGACAGGGCTAGGGGAGCAGTACTTC.

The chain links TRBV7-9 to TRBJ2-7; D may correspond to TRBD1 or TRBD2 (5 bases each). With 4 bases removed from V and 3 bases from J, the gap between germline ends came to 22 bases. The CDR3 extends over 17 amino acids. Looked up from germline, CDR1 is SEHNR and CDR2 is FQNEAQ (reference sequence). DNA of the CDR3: TGTGCCAGCAGCTCCCACAAAGGGGCGACGCGGGTCTACGAGCAGTACTTC. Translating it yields CASSSHKGATRVYEQYF. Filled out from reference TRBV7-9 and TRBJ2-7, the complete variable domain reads DTGVSQNPRHKITKRGQNVTFRCDPISEHNRLYWYRQTLGQGPEFLTYFQNEAQLEKSRLLSDRFSAERPKGSFSTLEIQRTEQGDSAMYLCASSSHKGATRVYEQYFGPGTRLTVT.

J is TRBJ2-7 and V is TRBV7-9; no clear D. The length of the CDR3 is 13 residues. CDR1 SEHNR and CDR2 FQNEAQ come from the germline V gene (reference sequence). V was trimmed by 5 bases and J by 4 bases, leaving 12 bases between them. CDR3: CASSPNGPYEQYF. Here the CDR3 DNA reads TGTGCCAGCAGCCCTAATGGGCCGTACGAGCAGTACTTC. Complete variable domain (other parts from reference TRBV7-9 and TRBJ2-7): DTGVSQNPRHKITKRGQNVTFRCDPISEHNRLYWYRQTLGQGPEFLTYFQNEAQLEKSRLLSDRFSAERPKGSFSTLEIQRTEQGDSAMYLCASSPNGPYEQYFGPGTRLTVT.

The CDR3 bases are TGTGCCAGCAAAGCGGGGGTAGGCACAGATACGCAGTATTTT. Its translation: CASKAGVGTDTQYF. This sequence joins TRBV2 and TRBJ2-3; 8 bases match TRBD2. Germline values: CDR1 SNHLY, CDR2 FYNNEI. CDR3 length equals 14 residues. V trimming: 7 bases; J trimming: 1 base; junction bases outside the gene matches: 4.

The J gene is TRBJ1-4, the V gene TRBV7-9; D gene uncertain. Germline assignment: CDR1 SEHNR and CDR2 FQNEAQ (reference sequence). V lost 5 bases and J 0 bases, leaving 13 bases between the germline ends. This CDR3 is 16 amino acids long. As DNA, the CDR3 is TGTGCCAGCAGCCCCCGGGCCGATCCAACTAATGAAAAACTGTTTTTT. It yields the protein CASSPRADPTNEKLFF. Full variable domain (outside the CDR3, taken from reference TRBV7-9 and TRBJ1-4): DTGVSQNPRHKITKRGQNVTFRCDPISEHNRLYWYRQTLGQGPEFLTYFQNEAQLEKSRLLSDRFSAERPKGSFSTLEIQRTEQGDSAMYLCASSPRADPTNEKLFFGSGTQLSVL.

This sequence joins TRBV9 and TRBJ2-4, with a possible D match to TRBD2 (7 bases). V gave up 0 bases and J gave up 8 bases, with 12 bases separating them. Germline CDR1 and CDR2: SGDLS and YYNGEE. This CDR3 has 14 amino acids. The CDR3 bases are TGTGCCAGCAGCGTAGACGGGGAGGGGGACATTCAGTACTTC. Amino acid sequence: CASSVDGEGDIQYF.

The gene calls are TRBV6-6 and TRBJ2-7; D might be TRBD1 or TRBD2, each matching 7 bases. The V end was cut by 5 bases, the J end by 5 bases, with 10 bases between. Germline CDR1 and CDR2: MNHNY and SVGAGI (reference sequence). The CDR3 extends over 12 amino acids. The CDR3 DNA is TGTGCCAGCAGTGCAGGGGGGGACGAGCAGTACTTC. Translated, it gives CASSAGGDEQYF.

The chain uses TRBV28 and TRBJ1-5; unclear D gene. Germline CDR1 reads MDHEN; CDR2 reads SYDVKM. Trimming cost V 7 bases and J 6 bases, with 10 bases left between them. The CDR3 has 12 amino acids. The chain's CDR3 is CASTLLGQPQHF. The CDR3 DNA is TGTGCCAGCACGCTGTTGGGTCAGCCCCAGCATTTT.

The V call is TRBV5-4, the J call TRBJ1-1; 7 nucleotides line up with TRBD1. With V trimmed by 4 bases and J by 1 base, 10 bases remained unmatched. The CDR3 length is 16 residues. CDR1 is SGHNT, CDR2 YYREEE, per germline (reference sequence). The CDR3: CASSDRRTGGNTEAFF. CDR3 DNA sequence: TGTGCCAGCAGCGACCGTAGGACAGGAGGGAACACTGAAGCTTTCTTT.

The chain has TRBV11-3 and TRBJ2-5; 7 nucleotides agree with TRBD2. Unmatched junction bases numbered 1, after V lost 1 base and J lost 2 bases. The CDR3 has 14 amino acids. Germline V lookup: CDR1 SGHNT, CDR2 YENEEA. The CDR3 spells CASSLAAGQETQYF. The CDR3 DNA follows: TGTGCCAGCAGCTTAGCAGCGGGGCAAGAGACCCAGTACTTC.

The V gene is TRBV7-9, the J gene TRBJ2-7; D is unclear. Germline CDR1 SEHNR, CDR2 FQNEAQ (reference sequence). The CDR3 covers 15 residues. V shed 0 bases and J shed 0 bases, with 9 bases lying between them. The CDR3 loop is CASSLARAFSYEQYF. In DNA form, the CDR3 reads TGTGCCAGCAGCTTAGCGCGAGCGTTCTCCTACGAGCAGTACTTC.